The present T cell receptor beta chain was sequenced within a study of T cell responses to AZD1222 COVID-19 vaccine. Study results and limitations: Among the donors, most were white British and more were female, and clonal diversity was possibly underestimated. Spike-specific TCR breadth and depth were elevated following two AZD1222 doses. The study reported that nearly half of spike-specific TCRs target unmutated variant regions.

Turning to this clone: Its target is unknown.

CDR3 length: 16 residues. Trimming removed 1 base at V and 1 base at J, with 11 bases between. Per germline, CDR1 MDHEN and CDR2 SYDVKM. Assay: immunoSEQ multiplex PCR; the TCRdb copy retains only in-frame clones and omits some. The table records 55,000 to 90,000 clones, about 83% of them present only once. The sequencing used peripheral blood, collected on day 0 of AZD1222 vaccination. The sequence came from an adult in good health. The chain couples TRBV28 to TRBJ2-1; D is uncertain. The chain's CDR3 is CASSLFIRQSYNEQFF. CDR3 sequence (DNA): TGTGCCAGCAGTTTATTTATCCGCCAGTCCTACAATGAGCAGTTCTTC. Full variable domain (outside the CDR3, taken from reference TRBV28 and TRBJ2-1): DVKVTQSSRYLVKRTGEKVFLECVQDMDHENMFWYRQDPGLGLRLIYFSYDVKMKEKGDIPEGYSVSREKKERFSLILESASTNQTSMYLCASSLFIRQSYNEQFFGPGTRLTVL.